This entry features one T cell receptor beta chain sequence. The data stem from a study of blood T cells in healthy people across ages. Primers used in a second PCR of roughly 7 to 11 cycles were a sample-barcoded 5' primer and a J-beta primer mix. TCRdb independently ran MiXCR on the 5' RACE reads; one entry per CDR3 protein. The data show roughly 800,000 distinct CDR3 sequences, approximately 53% seen once. The V end was cut by 2 bases, the J end by 0 bases, with 4 bases between. The CDR3 is 14 residues long. Germline V gene lookup returns CDR1 KGHDR and CDR2 SFDVKD. Each donor was a healthy Caucasian individual from Russia, aged about 6 to 95.

Sequencing was carried out using blood. The V call is TRBV24-1, the J call TRBJ1-5; D gene uncertain. The receptor was derived from an elderly man in good health. CDR3 protein: CATSDSHSNQPQHF. The CDR3 DNA is TGTGCCACCAGTGATTCGCATAGCAATCAGCCCCAGCATTTT.